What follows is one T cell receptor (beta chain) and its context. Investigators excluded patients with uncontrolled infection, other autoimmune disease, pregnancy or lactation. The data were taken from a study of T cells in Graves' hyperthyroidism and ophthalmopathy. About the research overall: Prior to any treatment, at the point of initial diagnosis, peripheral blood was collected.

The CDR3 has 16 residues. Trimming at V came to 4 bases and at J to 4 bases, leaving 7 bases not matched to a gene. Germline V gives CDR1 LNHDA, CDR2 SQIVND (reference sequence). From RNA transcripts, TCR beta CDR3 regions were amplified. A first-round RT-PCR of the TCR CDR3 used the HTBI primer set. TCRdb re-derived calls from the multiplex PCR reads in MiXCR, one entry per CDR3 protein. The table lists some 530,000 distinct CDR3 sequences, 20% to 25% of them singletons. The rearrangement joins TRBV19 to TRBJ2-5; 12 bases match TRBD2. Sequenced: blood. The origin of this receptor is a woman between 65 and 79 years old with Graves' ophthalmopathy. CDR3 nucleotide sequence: TGTGCCAGTAGTACCCCCCGACTAGCGGGAGTAGAGACCCAGTACTTC. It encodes CASSTPRLAGVETQYF.